This T cell receptor beta chain was sequenced in a study of cytotoxic CD8 clonotypes in ibrutinib-treated CLL. Background on the study: The patients, some 12 relapsed/refractory and roughly 15 treatment-naive, included about 18 who were IGHV unmutated. Samples showed on average 255,043 productive templates and over 80,000 productive rearrangements.

This CDR3 is built from 14 residues. Trimming cost V 3 bases and J 12 bases; bases outside gene matches: 8. Germline-derived CDR1 and CDR2 are MNHNS and SASEGT. Cryopreserved PBMCs provided about 2 micrograms of genomic DNA for the TCR beta libraries. Clones were sequenced by immunoSEQ multiplex PCR, and TCRdb holds only the in-frame ones, with some missing. The sample consists of fewer than 35,000 clones, roughly 85% of them appearing once. Concerning this clone: Its antigen is undetermined.

Study-level results: Having risen at ibrutinib response, clonality had fallen back toward baseline by progression.

The sequencing here drew on PBMCs, taken after 24 months of ibrutinib treatment. The chain has TRBV6-1 and TRBJ2-1; TRBD1 aligns across 10 bases. The sequence derives from a human donor with chronic lymphocytic leukemia. Written as DNA, the CDR3 is TGTGCCAGCAGTGACCGGGACAGGGGTGCGGGGCAGTTCTTC. It yields the protein CASSDRDRGAGQFF.